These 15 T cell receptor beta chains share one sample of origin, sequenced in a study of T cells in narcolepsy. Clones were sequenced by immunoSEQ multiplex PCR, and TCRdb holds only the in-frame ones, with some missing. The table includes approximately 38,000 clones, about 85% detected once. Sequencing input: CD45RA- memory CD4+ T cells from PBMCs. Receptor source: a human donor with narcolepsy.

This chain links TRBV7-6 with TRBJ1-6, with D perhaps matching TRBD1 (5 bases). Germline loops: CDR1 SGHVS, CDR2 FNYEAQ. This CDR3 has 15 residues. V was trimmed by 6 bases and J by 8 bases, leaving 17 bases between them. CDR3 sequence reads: CASRETVLRDSPLHF. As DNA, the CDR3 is TGTGCCAGCAGGGAGACAGTGTTAAGGGATTCACCCCTCCACTTT.

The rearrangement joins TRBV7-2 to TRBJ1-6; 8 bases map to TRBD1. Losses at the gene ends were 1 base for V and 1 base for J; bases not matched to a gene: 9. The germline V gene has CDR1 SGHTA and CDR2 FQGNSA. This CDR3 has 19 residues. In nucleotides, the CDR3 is TGTGCCAGCAGCTTAGGGGGGACAGGAGGAAGATCCTATAATTCACCCCTCCACTTT. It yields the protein CASSLGGTGGRSYNSPLHF.

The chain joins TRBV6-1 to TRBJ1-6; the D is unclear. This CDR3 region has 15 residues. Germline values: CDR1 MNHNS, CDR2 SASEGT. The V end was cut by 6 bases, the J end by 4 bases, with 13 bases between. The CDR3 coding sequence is TGTGCCAGCAGGACGGATCTTAATTATAATTCACCCCTCCACTTT. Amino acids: CASRTDLNYNSPLHF.

The CDR3 bases are TGTGCCAGCAGTGAATGGGGGGAGAATGAGCAGTTCTTC. This gives the protein CASSEWGENEQFF. V usage is TRBV25-1 and J usage is TRBJ2-1, with a tentative D call TRBD2 (6 bases). Germline CDR1 MGHDK, CDR2 SYGVNS. With 1 base removed from V and 7 bases from J, the gap between germline ends came to 8 bases. The CDR3 has 13 amino acids.

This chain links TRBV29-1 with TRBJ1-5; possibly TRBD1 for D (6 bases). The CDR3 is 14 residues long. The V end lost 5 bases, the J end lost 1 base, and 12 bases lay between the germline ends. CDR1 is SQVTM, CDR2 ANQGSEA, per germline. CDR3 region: CSVSQDRSNQPQHF. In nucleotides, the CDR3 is TGCAGCGTTTCACAGGACAGAAGCAATCAGCCCCAGCATTTT.

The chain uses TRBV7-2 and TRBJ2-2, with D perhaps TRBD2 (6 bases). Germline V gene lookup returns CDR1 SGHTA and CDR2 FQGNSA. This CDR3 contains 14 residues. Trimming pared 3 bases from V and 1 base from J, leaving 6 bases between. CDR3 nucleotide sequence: TGTGCCAGCAGCTTCGGGGGGAACACCGGGGAGCTGTTTTTT. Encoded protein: CASSFGGNTGELFF. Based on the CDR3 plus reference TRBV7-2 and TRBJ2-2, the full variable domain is GAGVSQSPSNKVTEKGKDVELRCDPISGHTALYWYRQSLGQGLEFLIYFQGNSAPDKSGLPSDRFSAERTGGSVSTLTIQRTQQEDSAVYLCASSFGGNTGELFFGEGSRLTVL.

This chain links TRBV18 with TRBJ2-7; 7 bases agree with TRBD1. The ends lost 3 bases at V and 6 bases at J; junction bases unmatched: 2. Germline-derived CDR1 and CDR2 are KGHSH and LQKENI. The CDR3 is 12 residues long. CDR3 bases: TGTGCCAGCTCACCCACAGGGGCCGAGCAGTACTTC. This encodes CASSPTGAEQYF.

CDR3 residues: CASSLGLAGRTLGTQYF. In DNA, the CDR3 is TGTGCCAGCAGCTTGGGTCTAGCGGGAAGGACCTTGGGGACCCAGTACTTC. The chain couples TRBV7-2 to TRBJ2-5, with 9 positions matching TRBD2. The V gene end was trimmed by 3 bases and the J gene end by 7 bases; junction bases not matched to a gene: 15. This CDR3 contains 17 residues. CDR1 is SGHTA and CDR2 is FQGNSA in the germline V gene.

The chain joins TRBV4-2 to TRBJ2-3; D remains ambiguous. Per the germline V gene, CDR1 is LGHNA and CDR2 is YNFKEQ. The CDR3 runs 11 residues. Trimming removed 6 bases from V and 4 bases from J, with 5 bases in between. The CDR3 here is CASSLADTQYF. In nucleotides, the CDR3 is TGTGCCAGCAGTCTAGCAGATACGCAGTATTTT.

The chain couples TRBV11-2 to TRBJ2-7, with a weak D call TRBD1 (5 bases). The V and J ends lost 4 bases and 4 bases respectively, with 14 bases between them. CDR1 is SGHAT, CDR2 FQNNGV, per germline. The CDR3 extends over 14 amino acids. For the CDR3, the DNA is TGTGCCAGCAGCTCCCCCCAACGGACATACGAGCAGTACTTC. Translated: CASSSPQRTYEQYF.

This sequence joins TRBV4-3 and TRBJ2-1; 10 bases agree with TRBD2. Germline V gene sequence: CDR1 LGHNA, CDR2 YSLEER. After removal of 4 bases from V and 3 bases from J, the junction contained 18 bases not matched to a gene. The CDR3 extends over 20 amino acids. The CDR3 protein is CASSLWVLGSGTSVYNEQFF. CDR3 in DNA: TGCGCCAGCAGCCTTTGGGTTCTAGGCTCCGGGACTAGCGTCTACAATGAGCAGTTCTTC.

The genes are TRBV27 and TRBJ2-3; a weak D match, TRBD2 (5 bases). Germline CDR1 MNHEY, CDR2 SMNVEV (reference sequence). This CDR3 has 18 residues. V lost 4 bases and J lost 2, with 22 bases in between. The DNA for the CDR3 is TGTGCCAGCAGTTCAAGGAACCAACTAGTCTACTACACAGATACGCAGTATTTT. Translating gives CASSSRNQLVYYTDTQYF.

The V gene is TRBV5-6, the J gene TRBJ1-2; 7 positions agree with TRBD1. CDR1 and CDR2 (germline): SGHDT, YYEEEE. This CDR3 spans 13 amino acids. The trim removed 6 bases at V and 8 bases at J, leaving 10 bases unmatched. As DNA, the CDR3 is TGTGCCAGCAACCTGATAGGGGGCTGGGGCTACACCTTC. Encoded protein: CASNLIGGWGYTF.

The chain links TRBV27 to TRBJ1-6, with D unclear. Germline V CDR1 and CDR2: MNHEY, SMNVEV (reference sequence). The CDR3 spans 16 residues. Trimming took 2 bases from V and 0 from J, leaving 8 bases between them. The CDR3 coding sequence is TGTGCCAGCAGTTTAGCGGCGAGCTCCTATAATTCACCCCTCCACTTT. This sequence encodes CASSLAASSYNSPLHF.

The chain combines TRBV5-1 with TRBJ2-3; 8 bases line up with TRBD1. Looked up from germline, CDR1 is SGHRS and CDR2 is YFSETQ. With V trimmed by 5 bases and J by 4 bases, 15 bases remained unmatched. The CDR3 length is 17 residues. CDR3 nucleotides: TGCGCCAGCAGTCTCCTCGTCTCAGGGGGCGTGGCAGATACGCAGTATTTT. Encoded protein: CASSLLVSGGVADTQYF.